Below, 18 T cell receptor beta chains from the same sample are listed, as sequenced in a study of CD8+CD57+ T cells in acquired aplastic anemia. Patients chosen for sequencing had shown CD8+CD57+ cell expansion by flow cytometry. Profiles of TCR beta VDJ and CDR3 were generated from a genomic DNA template. TCRdb processed the reads anew with MiXCR; each CDR3 protein has one entry. This sample has roughly 150,000 distinct CDR3 sequences, with 40% to 50% found just once. The sample consisted of sorted CD4+, CD8+, or CD8+CD57+ T cells (not recorded which) from PBMCs. The receptor source for this set is a human donor with aplastic anemia.

This chain joins TRBV7-9 and TRBJ2-3; 7 bases match TRBD2. V was pared by 1 base and J by 4 bases, with 11 bases of the junction left unmatched. The germline V gene has CDR1 SEHNR and CDR2 FQNEAQ (reference sequence). This CDR3 is 17 amino acids long. The CDR3 DNA reads as TGTGCCAGCAGCTTAGATCCTGGGGGGGGACTGGCAGATACGCAGTATTTT. It codes for CASSLDPGGGLADTQYF.

This clonotype has a count of ten or more. The chain uses TRBV7-9 and TRBJ2-4; TRBD1 is a possible D gene (6 bases). This CDR3 has 15 residues. Germline V gene data show CDR1 as SEHNR and CDR2 as FQNEAQ (reference sequence). Deletions cut 5 bases from V and 2 bases from J, with 13 bases between. In DNA, the CDR3 is TGTGCCAGCAGCCTCGAGGGGGTAACCAAAAACATTCAGTACTTC. Translation gives CASSLEGVTKNIQYF.

In its sample, this clonotype was seen a few times. The CDR3 DNA sequence: TGTGCCAGCAGCTTAGAGATTGGTACTAGCTCAAGTCACAATGAGCAGTTCTTC. Amino acids: CASSLEIGTSSSHNEQFF. The chain employs TRBV11-2 and TRBJ2-1, with D possibly matching TRBD2 (6 bases). V was shortened by 0 bases and J by 5 bases, with 20 bases between the two germline ends. This CDR3 has 18 amino acids. Germline CDR1 is SGHAT and CDR2 is FQNNGV.

The rearrangement links TRBV5-1 to TRBJ1-3, with D maybe TRBD1 (5 bases). The V gene's germline CDR1 is SGHRS and CDR2 YFSETQ. V was cut by 4 bases and J by 1 base, with 18 bases left in between. The CDR3 spans 17 residues. CDR3 coding DNA: TGCGCCAGCAGCCCCCAGGGAACTGGGGGTTCTGGAAACACCATATATTTT. This encodes CASSPQGTGGSGNTIYF.

The chain links TRBV24-1 to TRBJ1-5; D remains unclear. V shed 9 bases and J shed 3 bases, with 11 bases lying between them. The CDR3 is 13 residues long. CDR1 and CDR2 from the germline V gene are KGHDR and SFDVKD. The CDR3 loop is CATSEGINQPQHF. The DNA for the CDR3 is TGTGCCACCTCGGAAGGGATCAATCAGCCCCAGCATTTT.

In its sample, this clonotype was seen many times. The chain carries TRBV9 and TRBJ2-3; D is perhaps TRBD1 (5 bases). The CDR3 length is 14 residues. Germline CDR1 SGDLS, CDR2 YYNGEE. V was trimmed by 0 bases and J by 2 bases, leaving 7 bases between them. For the CDR3, the DNA is TGTGCCAGCAGCGTAGACAGGATCACAGATACGCAGTATTTT. Encoded protein: CASSVDRITDTQYF.

This clonotype was found many times. V and J are TRBV20-1 and TRBJ1-2; a weak D match, TRBD1 (5 bases). Germline CDR1 reads DFQATT; CDR2 reads SNEGSKA (reference sequence). The CDR3 totals 18 residues. V was cut by 0 bases and J by 4 bases, with 24 bases left in between. CDR3 in amino acids: CSARDRRGQRGESYGYTF. CDR3 coding DNA: TGCAGTGCTAGAGATCGAAGGGGCCAGAGGGGTGAAAGCTATGGCTACACCTTC.

The table lists this clonotype with a few counts. The rearrangement joins TRBV25-1 to TRBJ2-3; 8 bases are shared with TRBD1. The trim removed 3 bases at V and 2 bases at J, leaving 1 base unmatched. Germline assignment: CDR1 MGHDK and CDR2 SYGVNS. CDR3 size: 14 residues. CDR3 bases: TGTGCCAGCAGTGAGGACAGGGTCACAGATACGCAGTATTTT. Translation: CASSEDRVTDTQYF.

A word on this clonotype: Just one base apart from a much larger clone, this may be a read error. J is TRBJ2-2 and V is TRBV5-1; D unclear. There are 13 residues in the CDR3. Germline V gene lookup returns CDR1 SGHRS and CDR2 YFSETQ. The CDR3 DNA sequence: TGCGCCAGCAGCTTGGACAACACCAGGGAGCTGTTTTTT. Its translation: CASSLDNTRELFF. Variable domain in full (rest from reference TRBV5-1 and TRBJ2-2): KAGVTQTPRYLIKTRGQQVTLSCSPISGHRSVSWYQQTPGQGLQFLFEYFSETQRNKGNFPGRFSGRQFSNSRSEMNVSTLELGDSALYLCASSLDNTRELFFGEGSRLTVL.

This clonotype was observed at least ten times. The rearrangement uses TRBV20-1 and TRBJ2-3; no definite D call. Per germline, CDR1 DFQATT and CDR2 SNEGSKA (reference sequence). The V end lost 3 bases, the J end lost 6 bases, and 4 bases lay between the germline ends. This CDR3 contains 10 residues. The DNA of the CDR3 is TGCAGTGCTAGGGAGGATACGCAGTATTTT. This codes for CSAREDTQYF.

Details on this clonotype: Without the conserved terminal phenylalanine or tryptophan, this CDR3 likely stems from a read error. The chain carries TRBV7-8 and TRBJ2-3, with 9 bases that match TRBD2. Germline assignment: CDR1 SGHVS and CDR2 FQNEAQ. CDR3 length: 15 residues. The CDR3 region is CASSLAAGGPDTQYS. The CDR3 DNA reads as TGTGCTAGCAGCTTAGCGGCGGGAGGGCCAGATACGCAGTATTCT.

J is TRBJ1-2 and V is TRBV24-1; no definite D call. Germline V gene sequence: CDR1 KGHDR, CDR2 SFDVKD. This CDR3 has 13 amino acids. V lost 1 base to trimming and J lost 2 bases, with 4 bases between them. This CDR3 reads CATSDFGNYGYTF. The CDR3 nucleotides are TGTGCCACCAGTGATTTTGGGAACTATGGCTACACCTTC.

This chain links TRBV2 with TRBJ2-7; 7 bases fit TRBD2. The CDR3 totals 12 residues. Germline lookup yields CDR1 SNHLY and CDR2 FYNNEI. Germline trimming cut 7 bases from V and 7 bases from J; bases unmatched to any gene: 7. CDR3 amino acids: CASKLLAREQYF. CDR3 nucleotide sequence: TGTGCCAGCAAGTTACTAGCGCGAGAGCAGTACTTC.

Details on this clonotype: A read error may be the cause here, since a much bigger clone is one base away. The chain has TRBV5-5 and TRBJ1-5, with TRBD1 as a possible D gene (6 bases). Trimming left V 1 base short and J 6 bases short, with 17 bases between. Germline CDR1 reads SGHKS; CDR2 reads YYEKEE (reference sequence). There are 16 residues in the CDR3. The DNA for the CDR3 is TGTGCCAGCAGCTTGTGGGGTCAGGGGTACAGTCAGCCCCAGCATTTT. This translates into CASSLWGQGYSQPQHF. Using reference TRBV5-5 and TRBJ1-5 for the parts outside the CDR3, the full variable domain is DAGVTQSPTHLIKTRGQQVTLRCSPISGHKSVSWYQQVLGQGPQFIFQYYEKEERGRGNFPDRFSARQFPNYSSELNVNALLLGDSALYLCASSLWGQGYSQPQHFGDGTRLSIL.

The rearrangement links TRBV9 to TRBJ1-6; possibly TRBD1 for D (5 bases). This CDR3 contains 12 residues. V was trimmed by 7 bases and J by 7 bases, leaving 9 bases between them. Per the germline V gene, CDR1 is SGDLS and CDR2 is YYNGEE. This CDR3 reads CASAGTNSPLHF. The CDR3 bases are TGTGCCAGCGCAGGGACGAATTCACCCCTCCACTTT.

In DNA form, the CDR3 reads TGTGCCAGCAGTTATGCCGAAACTGAAGCTTTCTTT. Its translation is CASSYAETEAFF. This rearrangement joins TRBV7-2 to TRBJ1-1; the D is unclear. V gave up 6 bases and J gave up 5 bases, with 10 bases separating them. CDR1 is SGHTA and CDR2 is FQGNSA in the germline V gene. The CDR3 is 12 residues long.

The chain uses TRBV7-2 and TRBJ2-1, with D unclear. This CDR3 is built from 12 residues. V lost 5 bases and J lost 10, with 12 bases in between. CDR1 is SGHTA and CDR2 is FQGNSA in the germline V gene. CDR3 bases: TGTGCCAGCAGCCCCATTTTATGGGAGCAGTTCTTC. It specifies CASSPILWEQFF.

The chain uses TRBV20-1 and TRBJ1-2; D is unresolved. V shed 7 bases and J shed 4 bases, with 10 bases lying between them. Germline lookup yields CDR1 DFQATT and CDR2 SNEGSKA (reference sequence). The CDR3 loop spans 11 amino acids. The chain's CDR3 is CSGRIPYGYTF. The DNA of the CDR3 is TGCAGTGGTAGGATACCCTATGGCTACACCTTC.